This TCR beta chain appears in the sequencing data of a study of blood T cell repertoires in COVID-19. The overall study: COVID-19 samples from acute and convalescent phases originated in the United States, Italy and Spain.

Assay used: immunoSEQ multiplex PCR; TCRdb lists only in-frame clones, some missing. The data hold a few hundred thousand clones, with around four fifths observed a single time. From germline, CDR1 is SGHRS and CDR2 YFSETQ. CDR3 length: 16 amino acids. V was shortened by 4 bases and J by 0 bases, with 14 bases between the two germline ends. This clone was picked up one time. The genes are TRBV5-1 and TRBJ2-1; maybe TRBD2 (6 bases). The source is a man aged 55-75 years who had recovered from COVID-19. Sequencing was performed on peripheral blood. The DNA for the CDR3 is TGCGCCAGCAGCCTGGCCCCCGGGAGCTCCTACAATGAGCAGTTCTTC. This codes for CASSLAPGSSYNEQFF.